Listed below are T cell receptor beta chains from one sample, sequenced in a study of T cell responses to AZD1222 COVID-19 vaccine. TCRdb keeps only in-frame clones here, not all; method: immunoSEQ multiplex PCR. The profile shows more than 95,000 clones, about 90% of them singletons. Here the sequenced sample was peripheral blood, taken on day 0 of AZD1222 vaccination. Every receptor here comes from an adult in good health. The CDR3 runs from the conserved cysteine through the conserved F or W. The D gene is left open where the match is weak. Some rows have no size entry. The others give once, few or many, or a class for an expanded clone.

size,D,V,J,DNA,CDR3
.,TRBD1,TRBV5-1,TRBJ2-7,TGCGCCAGCAGCCCTTCCGGGACAGCCTCCTACGAGCAGTACTTC,CASSPSGTASYEQYF
.,TRBD1,TRBV6-4,TRBJ1-6,TGTGCCAGCGGCGGGACAGGGAGAAGCTCCTATAATTCACCCCTCCACTTT,CASGGTGRSSYNSPLHF
.,.,TRBV11-2,TRBJ1-2,TGTGCCAGCAGCACTTTCCGGGGGGGCTCATATGGCTACACCTTC,CASSTFRGGSYGYTF
.,TRBD1,TRBV7-9,TRBJ1-4,TGTGCCAGCAGCTTAGGGGACAGGGGTCTTAATGAAAAACTGTTTTTT,CASSLGDRGLNEKLFF
few,.,TRBV4-1,TRBJ1-6,TGCGCCAGCAGCCAGGACCGTAATTCACCCCTCCACTTT,CASSQDRNSPLHF
.,.,TRBV18,TRBJ1-3,TGTGCCAGCTCCCTTTCAGCCCCGAAAGACTCTGGAAACACCATATATTTT,CASSLSAPKDSGNTIYF
.,TRBD1,TRBV12-3/TRBV12-4,TRBJ1-1,TGTGCCAGCAGTTTAGGACAGGGTGAAGCTTTCTTT,CASSLGQGEAFF
.,TRBD1,TRBV6-5,TRBJ1-2,TGTGCCACCCTGACAGGGCTCTATGGCTACACCTTC,CATLTGLYGYTF
.,.,TRBV10-2,TRBJ2-1,TGCGCCAGCAGGGGTTTCAATGAGCAGTTCTTC,CASRGFNEQFF
.,.,TRBV28,TRBJ1-1,TGTGCCAGCAATGGGAACACTGAAGCTTTCTTT,CASNGNTEAFF
.,TRBD1,TRBV6-4,TRBJ1-2,TGTGCCAGCAGTGACTCCCGTCAGGGGGACTATGGCTACACCTTC,CASSDSRQGDYGYTF
.,TRBD2,TRBV27,TRBJ2-3,TGTGCCAGCACACTAGCGGGAGGGCCCCAATACACAGATACGCAGTATTTT,CASTLAGGPQYTDTQYF
.,TRBD1,TRBV18,TRBJ1-4,TGTGCCAGCTCACCCCCGGACAGGGACGGGGAAAAACTGTTTTTT,CASSPPDRDGEKLFF
.,TRBD1,TRBV5-4,TRBJ1-1,TGTGCCAGCAGCTTCGGACAGGGAAGAACTGAAGCTTTCTTT,CASSFGQGRTEAFF
.,.,TRBV6-1,TRBJ1-4,TGTGCCAGCAGTGAAACGCAAGTCGAAAAACTGTTTTTT,CASSETQVEKLFF
once,TRBD2,TRBV6-5,TRBJ2-7,TGTGCCAGCACGTCCCTAGCGGGAGGGCCTTACGAGCAGTACTTC,CASTSLAGGPYEQYF
once,TRBD1,TRBV2,TRBJ2-3,TGTGCCAGCAGTCGTACAGGGGTCGTGACAGATACGCAGTATTTT,CASSRTGVVTDTQYF
.,TRBD1,TRBV6-5,TRBJ2-7,TGTGCCAGCAGCATATTGACAGGGGAGGCCTACGAGCAGTACTTC,CASSILTGEAYEQYF
.,TRBD1,TRBV7-2,TRBJ2-2,TGTGCCAGCAGCAAGACAGGGTTAAACACCGGGGAGCTGTTTTTT,CASSKTGLNTGELFF
.,.,TRBV18,TRBJ1-2,TGTGCCAGCTCACCACGGGAAGGGGCTGGAGTCTCTGGCTACACCTTC,CASSPREGAGVSGYTF
.,.,TRBV27,TRBJ1-2,TGTGCCAGCAGAGTTACAGGGCGGAATGGCTACACCTTC,CASRVTGRNGYTF
.,TRBD1,TRBV28,TRBJ2-5,TGTGCCAGCAGTTCTAGGACAGGGGAGCAAGAGACCCAGTACTTC,CASSSRTGEQETQYF
.,TRBD1,TRBV12-3/TRBV12-4,TRBJ2-1,TGTGCCAGCAGTCCCCGGACAGGCCCCGTCTTC,CASSPRTGPVF
.,.,TRBV19,TRBJ2-7,TGTGCCAGTAGTCCCGGGACGGGAAGCTCCTACGAGCAGTACTTC,CASSPGTGSSYEQYF
.,.,TRBV5-1,TRBJ2-7,TGCGCCAGCAGCTTGGAAAGCTACGAGCAGTACTTC,CASSLESYEQYF
.,TRBD2,TRBV7-6,TRBJ2-3,TGTGCCAGCAGCCCAGGGACTAGCGGGAGTACGCAGTATTTT,CASSPGTSGSTQYF
.,TRBD1,TRBV28,TRBJ2-1,TGTGCCAGCAGTTTTCGGGACAGGGTCGGTGAGCAGTTCTTC,CASSFRDRVGEQFF
.,.,TRBV6-2/TRBV6-3,TRBJ2-5,TGTGCCAGCAGTTACTCGAAGGGAGTGCAGGGGAAGAGAGAGACCCAGTACTTC,CASSYSKGVQGKRETQYF
.,TRBD1,TRBV28,TRBJ1-6,TGTGCCAGCAGTTCGAGGACAGGGTCGAAATACACTGGAATTCAGTCGCCCCTCCACTTT,CASSSRTGSKYTGIQSPLHF
.,TRBD1,TRBV11-2,TRBJ1-2,TGTGCCAGCAGCTTACTACAGGGGGACTATGGCTACACCTTC,CASSLLQGDYGYTF
.,.,TRBV4-3,TRBJ2-2,TGCGCCAGCAGCCAATTTTACCTAGGTTCCACCGGGGAGCTGTTTTTT,CASSQFYLGSTGELFF
.,.,TRBV7-7,TRBJ2-7,TGTGCTAGCAGCTTAAGGGTGGGAATCTACGAGCAGTACTTC,CASSLRVGIYEQYF
.,TRBD1,TRBV29-1,TRBJ1-1,TGCAGCGTTGAAGATCCCACGGACAGGTTGCTGGGATCCACTGAAGCTTTCTTT,CSVEDPTDRLLGSTEAFF
.,.,TRBV25-1,TRBJ2-7,TGTGCCAGCAGCCAGGGTTACGAGCAGTACTTC,CASSQGYEQYF
few,.,TRBV28,TRBJ1-1,TGTGCCAGCAGTTCCCCGGGGTCTGGGAACACTGAAGCTTTCTTT,CASSSPGSGNTEAFF
.,.,TRBV4-3,TRBJ1-3,TGCGCCAGCAGCCCGGCGGATTTATTTGGAAACACCATATATTTT,CASSPADLFGNTIYF
.,TRBD2,TRBV15,TRBJ2-7,TGTGCCACCAGCAGAGCCGGAACTAGCGGTTCCTACGAGCAGTACTTC,CATSRAGTSGSYEQYF
.,.,TRBV4-3,TRBJ1-4,TGCGCCAGCAGCCAAGATCGGGCAGGATCCTTTGCAACTAATGAAAAACTGTTTTTT,CASSQDRAGSFATNEKLFF
.,TRBD1,TRBV5-1,TRBJ2-4,TGCGCCAGCAGCCCCGGACAGGGTGTACACAAAAACATTCAGTACTTC,CASSPGQGVHKNIQYF
.,.,TRBV19,TRBJ1-2,TGTGCCAGTAGTAGGACCCACTATGGCTACACCTTC,CASSRTHYGYTF
.,.,TRBV6-2/TRBV6-3,TRBJ2-3,TGTGCCAGCAGCCCTGACAGGTCCTTTAGCACAGATACGCAGTATTTT,CASSPDRSFSTDTQYF
.,.,TRBV28,TRBJ1-1,TGTGCCAGCATAATGAACACTGAAGCTTTCTTT,CASIMNTEAFF